Listed here is a single TCR beta chain. Its antigen is as yet unknown. This clone may be a read error of a much larger clone one base away. These data are taken from a study of tumor-infiltrating lymphocytes in primary liver carcinoma. Study details: Tissue type made little difference to sample yields of roughly 3.65 to 7.5 million productive TCRbeta reads.

The germline CDR1 and CDR2 sequences are SQVTM and ANQGSEA. This CDR3 is built from 14 residues. V was trimmed by 4 bases and J by 4 bases, leaving 17 bases between them. The study's findings and limits: Compared with tumor region pairs, tumor-adjacent and tumor-blood pairs overlapped less.

The authors made TCR beta cDNA from around 500 ng total RNA with a constant-region primer. Sequencing libraries for TCR beta derived from three nested multiplex PCR rounds that used slightly modified ARM-PCR. Rounds one and two of PCR, each of 10 to 11 cycles, were primed with TRBV1-TRBV30 forward primers and a C-beta reverse primer. TCRdb independently ran MiXCR on the multiplex PCR reads; one entry per CDR3 protein. The sample consists of about 350,000 distinct CDR3 sequences, 65% of them appearing once. Out of unsorted whole blood came the blood RNA, and germline DNA was extracted as well. Before the surgical procedure, roughly 4.3 milliliters of peripheral blood were collected.

V gene TRBV29-1 combines with J gene TRBJ2-7; D possibly corresponds to TRBD2 (6 bases). Input material: peripheral blood. The clonotype was recovered from a middle-aged man with primary liver carcinoma and hepatitis B virus infection. The CDR3 nucleotides read TGCAGCGTTGGTGAGCCGGGAGCGACTTACGAGCAGTACTTC. Its translation: CSVGEPGATYEQYF.